This TCR beta chain was observed in a study of T cell clonality in common variable immunodeficiency. The ends were cut back, 2 bases at V and 2 bases at J, with 8 bases in the middle. CDR3 length equals 13 residues. Germline values: CDR1 SGHDT, CDR2 YYEEEE. Findings and caveats of the study: Common variable immunodeficiency TCR beta sequences reportedly had fewer deletions and N-nucleotide insertions. The cause of increased CVID clonality remains unclear without subpopulation sequencing.

This clone was counted at least ten times. Its target is unknown. With the read ending 3 residues before the CDR3 end, the germline J gene is used to fill in that end. Sequencing was performed with immunoSEQ multiplex PCR; in TCRdb, only in-frame clones are kept and a portion is missing. The repertoire shows 44,000 or so clones, none seen only once; the top ten take 0.68%. The TCR comes from a person aged 18 to 75 in good health. The chain links TRBV5-6 to TRBJ2-7; D possibly corresponds to TRBD1 (5 bases). Source material: peripheral blood mononuclear cells. The CDR3 loop is CASSFQGTYEQYF. The DNA read from the CDR3 is TGTGCCAGCAGCTTTCAGGGAACCTACGAG.